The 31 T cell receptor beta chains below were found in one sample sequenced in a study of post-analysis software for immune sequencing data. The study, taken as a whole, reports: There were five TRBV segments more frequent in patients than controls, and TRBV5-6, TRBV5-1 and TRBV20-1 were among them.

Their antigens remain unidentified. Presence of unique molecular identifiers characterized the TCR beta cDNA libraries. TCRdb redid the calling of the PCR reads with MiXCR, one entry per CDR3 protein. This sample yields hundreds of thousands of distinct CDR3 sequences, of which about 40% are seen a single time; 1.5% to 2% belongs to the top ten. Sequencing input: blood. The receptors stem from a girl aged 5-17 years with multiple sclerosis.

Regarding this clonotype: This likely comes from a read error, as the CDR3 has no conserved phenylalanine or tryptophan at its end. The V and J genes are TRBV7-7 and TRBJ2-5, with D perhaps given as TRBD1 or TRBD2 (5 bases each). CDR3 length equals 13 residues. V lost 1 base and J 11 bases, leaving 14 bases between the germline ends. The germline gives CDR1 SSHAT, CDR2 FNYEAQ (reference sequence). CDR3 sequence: CASSLGQGWEQYC. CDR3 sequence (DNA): TGTGCCAGCAGCTTAGGGCAGGGATGGGAGCAGTACTGC.

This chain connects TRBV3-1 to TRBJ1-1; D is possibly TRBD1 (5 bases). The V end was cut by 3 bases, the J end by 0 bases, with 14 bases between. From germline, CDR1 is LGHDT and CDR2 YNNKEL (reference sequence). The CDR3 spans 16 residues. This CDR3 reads CASSHVAGNMNTEAFF. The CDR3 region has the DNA TGTGCCAGCAGCCATGTAGCAGGGAATATGAACACTGAAGCTTTCTTT.

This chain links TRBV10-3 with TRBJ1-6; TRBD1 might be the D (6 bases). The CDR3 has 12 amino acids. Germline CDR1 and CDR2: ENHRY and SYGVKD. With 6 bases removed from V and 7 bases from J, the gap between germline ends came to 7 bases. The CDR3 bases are TGTGCCATCAGCGGACAGAATTCACCCCTCCACTTT. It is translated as CAISGQNSPLHF.

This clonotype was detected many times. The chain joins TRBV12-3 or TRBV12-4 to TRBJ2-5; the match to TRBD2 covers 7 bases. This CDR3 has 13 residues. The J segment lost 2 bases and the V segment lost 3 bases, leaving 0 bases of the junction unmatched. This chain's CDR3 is CASSLRGQETQYF. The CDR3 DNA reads TGTGCCAGCAGTTTGCGGGGGCAAGAGACCCAGTACTTC.

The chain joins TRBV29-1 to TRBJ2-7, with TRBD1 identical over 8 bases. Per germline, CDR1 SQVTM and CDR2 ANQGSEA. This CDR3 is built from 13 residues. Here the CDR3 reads CNTTGTGPYEQYF. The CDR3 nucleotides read TGCAACACAACCGGGACAGGCCCCTACGAGCAGTACTTC.

CDR3 in amino acids: CASSSGGPLVVEQFF. In DNA, the CDR3 is TGTGCCAGCAGCTCCGGTGGGCCACTAGTTGTTGAGCAGTTCTTC. The chain is built from TRBV7-6 and TRBJ2-1, with D perhaps matching TRBD2 (5 bases). V lost 4 bases, J lost 9 bases, and 19 bases lay in between. This CDR3 is built from 15 residues. Germline V lookup: CDR1 SGHVS, CDR2 FNYEAQ.

Here the CDR3 reads CAIKEGQGHTEAFF. The DNA of the CDR3 is TGTGCCATCAAGGAAGGACAGGGGCACACTGAAGCTTTCTTT. This chain joins TRBV10-3 and TRBJ1-1; 9 nucleotides match TRBD1. CDR3 size: 14 residues. V lost 7 bases and J lost 3; bases outside the gene matches: 6. Germline V gene data show CDR1 as ENHRY and CDR2 as SYGVKD.

The CDR3 loop is CASSPRGDGNQPQHF. The CDR3 DNA follows: TGCGCCAGCAGCCCCCGGGGGGATGGCAATCAGCCCCAGCATTTT. J is TRBJ1-5 and V is TRBV5-1, with D possibly TRBD1 on 5 matching bases. In germline, CDR1 is SGHRS, CDR2 YFSETQ. The CDR3 loop spans 15 amino acids. V lost 4 bases to trimming and J lost 2 bases, with 13 bases between them.

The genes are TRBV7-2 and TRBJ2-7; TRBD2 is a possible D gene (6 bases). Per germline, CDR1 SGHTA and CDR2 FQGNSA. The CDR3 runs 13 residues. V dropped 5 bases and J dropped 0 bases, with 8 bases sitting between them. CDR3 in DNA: TGTGCCAGCAGCCGGACTACCTCCTACGAGCAGTACTTC. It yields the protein CASSRTTSYEQYF.

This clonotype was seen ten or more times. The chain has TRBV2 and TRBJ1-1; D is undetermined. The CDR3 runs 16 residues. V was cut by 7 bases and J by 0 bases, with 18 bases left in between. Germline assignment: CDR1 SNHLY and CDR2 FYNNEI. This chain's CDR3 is CASTDQGWQLNTEAFF. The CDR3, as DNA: TGTGCCAGCACCGACCAAGGGTGGCAGTTGAACACTGAAGCTTTCTTT.

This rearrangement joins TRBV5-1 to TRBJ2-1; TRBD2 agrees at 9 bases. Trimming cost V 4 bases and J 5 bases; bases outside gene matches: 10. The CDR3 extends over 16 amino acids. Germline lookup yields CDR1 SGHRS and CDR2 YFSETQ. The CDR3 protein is CASSVRPAGGNNEQFF. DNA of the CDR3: TGCGCCAGCAGCGTCCGCCCGGCGGGAGGGAACAATGAGCAGTTCTTC.

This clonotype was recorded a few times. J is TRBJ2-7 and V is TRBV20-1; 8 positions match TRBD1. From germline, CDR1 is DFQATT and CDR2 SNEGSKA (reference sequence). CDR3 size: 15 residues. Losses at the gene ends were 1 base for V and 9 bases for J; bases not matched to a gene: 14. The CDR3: CSARVGGAAGGGQYF. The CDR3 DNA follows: TGCAGTGCTAGAGTTGGAGGTGCGGCAGGGGGCGGGCAGTACTTC.

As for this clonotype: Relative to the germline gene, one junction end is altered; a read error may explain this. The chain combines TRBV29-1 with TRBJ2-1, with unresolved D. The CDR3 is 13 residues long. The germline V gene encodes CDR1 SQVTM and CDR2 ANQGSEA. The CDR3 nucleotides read TGCAGCGTTGAAGTGAACCTCGCTGATGAGCAGGTCTTC. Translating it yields CSVEVNLADEQVF.

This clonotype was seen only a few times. CDR3 coding DNA: TGTGCCAGCAGTTTAGCACCCAGACGGTCGGGACAGGGGGCGCGTGGCTACACCTTC. Translation gives CASSLAPRRSGQGARGYTF. This chain uses TRBV12-3 or TRBV12-4 with TRBJ1-2; 12 nucleotides line up with TRBD1. This CDR3 region has 19 residues. The ends lost 0 bases at V and 7 bases at J; junction bases unmatched: 15.

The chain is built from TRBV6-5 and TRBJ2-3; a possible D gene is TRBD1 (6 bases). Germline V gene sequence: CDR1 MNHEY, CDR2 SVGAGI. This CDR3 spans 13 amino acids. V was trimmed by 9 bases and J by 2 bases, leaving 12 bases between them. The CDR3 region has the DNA TGTGCCAGTCGGACAGAATCCACAGATACGCAGTATTTT. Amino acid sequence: CASRTESTDTQYF.

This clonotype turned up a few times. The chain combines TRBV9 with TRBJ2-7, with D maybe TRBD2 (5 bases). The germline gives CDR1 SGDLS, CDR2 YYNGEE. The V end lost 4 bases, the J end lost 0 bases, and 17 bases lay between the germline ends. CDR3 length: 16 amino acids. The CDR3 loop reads CASSPKEKRPSYEQYF. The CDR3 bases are TGTGCCAGCAGCCCGAAAGAAAAGCGGCCCTCCTACGAGCAGTACTTC.

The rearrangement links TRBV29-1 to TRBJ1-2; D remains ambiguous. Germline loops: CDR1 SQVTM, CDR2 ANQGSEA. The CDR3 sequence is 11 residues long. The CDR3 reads CSAPVVGGYTF. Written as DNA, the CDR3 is TGCAGTGCGCCTGTGGTTGGGGGCTACACCTTC.

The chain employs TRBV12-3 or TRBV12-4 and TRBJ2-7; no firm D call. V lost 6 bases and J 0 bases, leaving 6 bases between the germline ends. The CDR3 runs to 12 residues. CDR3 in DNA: TGTGCCAGCAGGGACCTCTCCTACGAGCAGTACTTC. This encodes CASRDLSYEQYF.

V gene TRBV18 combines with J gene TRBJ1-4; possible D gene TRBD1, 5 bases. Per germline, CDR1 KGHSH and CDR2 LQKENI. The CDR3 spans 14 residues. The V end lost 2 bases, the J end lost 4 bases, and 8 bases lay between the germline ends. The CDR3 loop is CASSPLGVNEKLFF. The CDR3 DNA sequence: TGTGCCAGCTCACCATTGGGGGTTAATGAAAAACTGTTTTTT.

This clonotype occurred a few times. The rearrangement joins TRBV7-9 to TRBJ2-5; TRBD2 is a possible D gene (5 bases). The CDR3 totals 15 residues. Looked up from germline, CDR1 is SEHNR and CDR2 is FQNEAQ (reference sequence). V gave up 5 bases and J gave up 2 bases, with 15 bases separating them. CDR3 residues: CASSPAKAVQETQYF. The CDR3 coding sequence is TGTGCCAGCAGCCCAGCCAAAGCGGTACAAGAGACCCAGTACTTC. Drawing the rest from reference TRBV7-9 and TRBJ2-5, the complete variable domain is DTGVSQNPRHKITKRGQNVTFRCDPISEHNRLYWYRQTLGQGPEFLTYFQNEAQLEKSRLLSDRFSAERPKGSFSTLEIQRTEQGDSAMYLCASSPAKAVQETQYFGPGTRLLVL.

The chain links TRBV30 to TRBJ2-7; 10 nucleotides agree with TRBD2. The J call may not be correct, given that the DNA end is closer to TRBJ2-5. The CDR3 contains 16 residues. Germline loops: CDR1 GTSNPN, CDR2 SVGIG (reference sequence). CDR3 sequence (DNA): TGTGCCTGGAGTCCTTGGCCTAGCGGGGGCCGAGAGACCCAGTACTTC. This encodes CAWSPWPSGGRETQYF.

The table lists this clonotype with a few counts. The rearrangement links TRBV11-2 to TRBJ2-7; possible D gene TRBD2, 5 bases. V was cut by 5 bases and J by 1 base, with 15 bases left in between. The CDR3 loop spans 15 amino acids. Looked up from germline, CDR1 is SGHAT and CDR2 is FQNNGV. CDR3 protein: CASSPRALTSYEQYF. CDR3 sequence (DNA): TGTGCCAGCAGCCCGAGGGCCTTAACTTCCTACGAGCAGTACTTC.

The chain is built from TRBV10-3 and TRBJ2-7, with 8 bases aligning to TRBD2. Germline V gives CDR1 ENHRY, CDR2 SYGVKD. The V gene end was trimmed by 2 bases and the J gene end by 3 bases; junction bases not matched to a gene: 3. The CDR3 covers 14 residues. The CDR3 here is CAISEPSGSYEQYF. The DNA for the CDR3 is TGTGCCATCAGTGAGCCCAGCGGGAGCTACGAGCAGTACTTC.

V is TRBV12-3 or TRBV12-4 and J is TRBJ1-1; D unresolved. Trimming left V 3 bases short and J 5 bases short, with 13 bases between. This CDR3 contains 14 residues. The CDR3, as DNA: TGTGCCAGCAGTTTGGACGGGGATTATACTGAAGCTTTCTTT. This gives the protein CASSLDGDYTEAFF.

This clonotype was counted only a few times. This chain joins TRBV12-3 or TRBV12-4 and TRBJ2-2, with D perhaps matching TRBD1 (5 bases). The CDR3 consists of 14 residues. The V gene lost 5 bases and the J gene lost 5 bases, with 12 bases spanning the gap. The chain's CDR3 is CASSLSQGTGELFF. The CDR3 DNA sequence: TGTGCCAGCAGTCTCAGTCAGGGAACCGGGGAGCTGTTTTTT.

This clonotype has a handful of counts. The CDR3 protein is CASSHGAGSSTDTQYF. CDR3 nucleotides: TGTGCCAGCAGTCATGGGGCAGGAAGTAGCACAGATACGCAGTATTTT. The V and J genes are TRBV6-1 and TRBJ2-3, with D maybe TRBD1 (5 bases). The germline V gene has CDR1 MNHNS and CDR2 SASEGT. This CDR3 spans 16 amino acids. Trimming removed 5 bases at V and 0 bases at J, with 15 bases between.

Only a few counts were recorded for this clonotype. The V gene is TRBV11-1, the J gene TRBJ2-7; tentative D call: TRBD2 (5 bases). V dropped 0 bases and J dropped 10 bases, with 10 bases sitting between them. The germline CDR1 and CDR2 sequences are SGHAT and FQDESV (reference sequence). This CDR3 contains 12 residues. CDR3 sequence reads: CASSLAPGIQYF. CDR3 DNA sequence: TGTGCCAGCAGCTTAGCTCCGGGGATTCAGTACTTC.

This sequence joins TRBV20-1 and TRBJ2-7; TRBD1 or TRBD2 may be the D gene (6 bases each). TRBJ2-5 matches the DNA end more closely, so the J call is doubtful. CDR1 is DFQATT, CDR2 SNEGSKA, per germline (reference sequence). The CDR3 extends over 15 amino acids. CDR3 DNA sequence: TGCAGTGCTTTACCGGGGACGGAAGGGGGGGAGACCCAGTACTTC. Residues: CSALPGTEGGETQYF.

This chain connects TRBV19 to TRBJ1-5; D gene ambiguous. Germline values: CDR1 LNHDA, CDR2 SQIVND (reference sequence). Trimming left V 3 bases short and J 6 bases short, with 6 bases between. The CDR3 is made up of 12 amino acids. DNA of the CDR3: TGTGCCAGTAGTATGGTTTTTCAGCCCCAGCATTTT. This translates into CASSMVFQPQHF. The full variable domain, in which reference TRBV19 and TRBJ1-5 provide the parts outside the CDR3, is DGGITQSPKYLFRKEGQNVTLSCEQNLNHDAMYWYRQDPGQGLRLIYYSQIVNDFQKGDIAEGYSVSREKKESFPLTVTSAQKNPTAFYLCASSMVFQPQHFGDGTRLSIL.

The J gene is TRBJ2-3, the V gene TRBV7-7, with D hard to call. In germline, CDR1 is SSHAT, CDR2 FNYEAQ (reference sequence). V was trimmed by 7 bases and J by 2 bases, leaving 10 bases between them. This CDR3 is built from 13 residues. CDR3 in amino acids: CASTRIPTDTQYF. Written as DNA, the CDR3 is TGTGCCAGCACCCGCATCCCCACAGATACGCAGTATTTT.

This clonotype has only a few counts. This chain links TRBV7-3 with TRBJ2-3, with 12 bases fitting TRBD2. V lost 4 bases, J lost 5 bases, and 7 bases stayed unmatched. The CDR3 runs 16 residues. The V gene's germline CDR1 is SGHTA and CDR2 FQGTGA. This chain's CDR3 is CASSSWTSGVLDTQYF. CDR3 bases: TGTGCCAGCAGCTCCTGGACTAGCGGGGTCCTAGATACGCAGTATTTT.